This T cell receptor (beta chain) was recorded in a study of shared clonotypes between healthy human individuals (TCRdb year 2020). Describing the broader study: Three men and a couple of women, aged 18 to 49 years, made up the cohort. Libraries were prepared and TCR repertoires were sequenced by different laboratories using diverse techniques, in order to increase sequencing depth and limit assay-specific biases. The study deeply sequenced blood TCR repertoires of several healthy adults to estimate repertoire size and the extent of clonotype sharing between individuals. Between about 0.94 and 8.9 billion PBMCs per donor were obtained by leukapheresis. On the study overall, not on this receptor specifically: Because the study included only a small number of donors, the genetic and exposure-history diversity represented was limited. Based on pairwise subsampling, the degree of clonotype sharing among donors was expected to be affected by sequencing depth. Only blood was sampled, and tissue TCR repertoires likely differ from those in blood.

With respect to this clone: Its antigen specificity is not known. No qualities accompany the bases; no much larger clone lies one base away.

The CDR3, from cysteine to phenylalanine, totals 16 residues. CDR3 DNA only is kept here, 48 bases in frame from base 1. Here V drops 3 bases and J drops 3 bases, and the junction holds 5 bases not matched to any gene. Taken from the germline V gene, the CDR1 and CDR2 loops are MGHDK and SYGVNS. Using the deep immunoSEQ assay, multiplex PCR amplified TCR CDR3 regions from genomic DNA. Extracted genomic DNA from each cell subset was spread evenly across all wells of several immunoSEQ 96-well plates, with each plate serving as a replicate. For unsorted PBMC, about 300 ng of genomic DNA, equivalent to about 30,000 T cell genomes, went into each replicate PCR. Ten immunoSEQ deep assay plates were used to sequence the unsorted PBMC genomic DNA. Purified libraries were measured with a Qubit 3.0 fluorometer, size-checked on a Bioanalyzer 2100, and measured again with the KAPA Library Quantification kit. A separate single-read 150-cycle Illumina NextSeq 550 flow cell was used to sequence each immunoSEQ 96-well plate. In the authors' own workflow: The immunoSEQ output contained only junctional sequences without quality scores, so filtering could not match that applied to full-length reads. To assign V/J genes and CDR3, sequences were annotated using PyIR, a Python wrapper for IgBLAST v1.9, with IMGT germline references. Any read was removed if the V/J assignment was weak (E-value above 1e-6), the CDR3 was missing, or the read contained stop codons, out-of-frame junctions, or ambiguous translated residues. V3J clonotypes were defined as sequences sharing an identical inferred V gene, J gene, and CDR3 amino acid sequence. Percentage overlap between repertoires was computed as shared unique clonotypes divided by the size of the smaller repertoire. Repertoire richness was assessed with RTK rarefaction, the Chao1 estimator, and Recon v2.1 estimates of unobserved clonotypes. TCRdb took over this immuneACCESS table, retaining in-frame rearrangements with V and J assigned. Such tables are incomplete; in checked studies, under half of the missing clones stem from an unresolved V gene, and the remainder is unexplained. That table supplies the V and J calls and clone size; D and trimming were determined from the DNA. A total of 450,000 to 600,000 clones appear in this sample, more than 65% of them only once. In total, the top ten clones hold roughly 13% of the sample.

Donors were healthy HIV-negative adults with no recently reported acute infections or vaccinations. Only Caucasian adults living in Nashville, Tennessee, USA were represented among the donors. In the unsorted samples, some 94 million PBMCs were counted, and genomic DNA was extracted using the QIAamp DNA Blood Mini kit. After blood collection by leukapheresis, PBMCs were isolated using Ficoll-Histopaque density gradient centrifugation and then cryopreserved in the vapor phase of liquid nitrogen. The clonotype was recovered from a middle-aged woman in good health. Some clones in this sample may be carry-over from other donors' samples. The chain is encoded by TRBV25-1 joined to TRBJ2-2; 9 bases in the middle match TRBD1. The sequenced material came from PBMCs. The CDR3 region reads CASSDPGQGDTGELFF. The DNA reads as follows: TGTGCCAGCAGTGACCCGGGACAGGGAGACACCGGGGAGCTGTTTTTT.